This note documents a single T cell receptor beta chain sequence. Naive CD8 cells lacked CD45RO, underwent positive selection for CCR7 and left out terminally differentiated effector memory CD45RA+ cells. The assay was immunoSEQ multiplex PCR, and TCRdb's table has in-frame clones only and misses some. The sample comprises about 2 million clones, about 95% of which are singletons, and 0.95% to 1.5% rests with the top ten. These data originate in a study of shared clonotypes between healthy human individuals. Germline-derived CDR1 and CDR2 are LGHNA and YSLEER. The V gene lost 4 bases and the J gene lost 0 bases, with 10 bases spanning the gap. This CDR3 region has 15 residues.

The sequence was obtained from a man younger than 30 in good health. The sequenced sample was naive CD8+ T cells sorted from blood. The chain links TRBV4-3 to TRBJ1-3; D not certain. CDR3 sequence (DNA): TGCGCCAGCAGCCCGGAGCCCTCCTCTGGAAACACCATATATTTT. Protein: CASSPEPSSGNTIYF.